The rows below give T cell receptor beta chains drawn from one sample of a study of post-analysis software for immune sequencing data. TCRdb used MiXCR to reprocess the PCR reads, holding one entry per CDR3 protein. The profile shows 700,000 to 800,000 distinct CDR3 sequences, around 27% of them singletons. Sequencing was performed on blood. These receptors were taken from a girl aged 5-17 years with multiple sclerosis. Both conserved end residues are part of each CDR3. A D gene is named only where the DNA matches it firmly. Clone size is not always given. Where it is, it says once, few, many or a class for expanded clones.

d_call j_call v_call clone_size cdr3_length cdr3_aa cdr3_nt
. TRBJ2-1 TRBV11-3 . 13 CASSLDLGKEQFF TGTGCCAGCAGCTTAGATCTAGGGAAGGAGCAGTTCTTC
TRBD1 TRBJ2-6 TRBV5-1 . 17 CASSPDRGRIGANVLTF TGCGCCAGCAGCCCTGACAGGGGGCGCATTGGGGCCAACGTCCTGACTTTC
. TRBJ2-3 TRBV20-1 . 15 CSAPKAAGRTDTQYF TGCAGTGCCCCCAAGGCGGCGGGGCGCACAGATACGCAGTATTTT
. TRBJ1-1 TRBV12-3/TRBV12-4 . 12 CVGEGVSTEAFF TGTGTCGGCGAAGGGGTCTCAACTGAAGCTTTCTTT
. TRBJ2-7 TRBV10-3 . 12 CAISKTVYEQYF TGTGCCATCAGCAAGACAGTCTACGAGCAGTACTTC
TRBD1 TRBJ2-7 TRBV28 . 14 CASGNGQGLYEQYF TGTGCCAGCGGGAACGGACAGGGGCTCTACGAGCAGTACTTC
. TRBJ2-1 TRBV28 . 15 CASRRAGGGHNEQFF TGTGCCAGCAGGAGGGCTGGGGGCGGCCACAATGAGCAGTTCTTC
TRBD2 TRBJ2-3 TRBV20-1 . 16 CSATGTSGSPQDTQYF TGCAGTGCCACCGGGACTAGCGGGAGCCCGCAGGATACGCAGTATTTT
TRBD2 TRBJ2-1 TRBV6-2/TRBV6-3 . 11 CASIKAGKQFF TGTGCCAGCATCAAAGCGGGGAAGCAGTTCTTC
. TRBJ2-7 TRBV28 . 14 CASNIQRSPYEQYF TGTGCCAGCAATATCCAGCGTTCACCCTACGAGCAGTACTTC
TRBD1 TRBJ2-3 TRBV5-6 few 14 CASSLPGQRDTQYF TGTGCCAGCAGCTTACCGGGACAGAGAGATACGCAGTATTTT
. TRBJ1-4 TRBV2 . 11 CASTGSEKLFF TGTGCCAGCACAGGGTCTGAAAAACTGTTTTTT
TRBD1 TRBJ1-1 TRBV5-1 . 17 CASSLDPSGTGNTEAFF TGCGCCAGCAGCTTGGATCCTTCGGGGACAGGGAACACTGAAGCTTTCTTT
TRBD2 TRBJ2-1 TRBV20-1 few 12 CSASIAGAEQFF TGCAGTGCTAGCATAGCGGGGGCCGAGCAGTTCTTC
TRBD1 TRBJ2-5 TRBV15 few 14 CATSNRGPGETQYF TGTGCCACCAGCAACAGGGGGCCGGGAGAGACCCAGTACTTC
TRBD1 TRBJ2-7 TRBV27 few 16 CASSLSSRQGVYEQYF TGTGCCAGCAGTTTATCTTCGAGACAGGGAGTCTACGAGCAGTACTTC
TRBD2 TRBJ2-1 TRBV7-2 . 15 CANSVTSGRFSEQFF TGTGCCAACAGCGTAACTAGCGGGAGGTTTAGTGAGCAGTTCTTC
. TRBJ2-1 TRBV12-5 . 18 CASGRNGGLGAAYNEQFF TGTGCTAGTGGCAGGAATGGGGGACTTGGGGCGGCCTACAATGAGCAGTTCTTC
TRBD1 TRBJ1-3 TRBV12-3/TRBV12-4 few 16 CASRTRQGASGNTIYF TGTGCCAGCAGGACAAGACAGGGGGCCTCTGGAAACACCATATATTTT